This T cell receptor (beta chain) comes out of a study of beta chain features in type 1 diabetes. Points from the study as a whole: Type 1 diabetes patients had moderately but significantly shorter TCRB CDR3s in all four CD4+ subsets. Sequencing of cDNA might inflate the share of cells that strongly express TCR.

TCRB transcripts that were expressed got sequenced, as all of the isolated RNA had been reverse transcribed. This table comes from immunoSEQ multiplex PCR, and its TCRdb copy is limited to in-frame clones, with some not included. The data hold about 130,000 clones, with around 10% observed a single time. The CDR3 is made up of 15 amino acids. The germline gives CDR1 KGHSH, CDR2 LQKENI. V dropped 6 bases and J dropped 5 bases, with 20 bases sitting between them. This clone was counted between two and nine times. Its antigen is not identified. Sequencing was done on a sample of central memory CD4+ T cells from blood. The chain is built from TRBV18 and TRBJ2-7; D might be TRBD2 (6 bases). This clonotype was sampled from a man younger than 45 with type 1 diabetes. The CDR3 DNA sequence: TGTGCCAGCTCGCGAGTAGGAGGGGATGTTGACGAGCAGTACTTC. As protein: CASSRVGGDVDEQYF.